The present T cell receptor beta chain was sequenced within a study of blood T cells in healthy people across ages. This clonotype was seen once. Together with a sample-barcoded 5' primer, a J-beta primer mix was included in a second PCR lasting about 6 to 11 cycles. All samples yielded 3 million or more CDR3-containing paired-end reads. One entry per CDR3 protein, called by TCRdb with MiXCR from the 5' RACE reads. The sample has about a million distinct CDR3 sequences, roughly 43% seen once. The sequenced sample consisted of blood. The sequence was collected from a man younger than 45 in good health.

The DNA for the CDR3 is TGTGCCTGGAGTTCCCAGGGGGCGAAACCCAATCAGCCCCAGCATTTT. Protein: CAWSSQGAKPNQPQHF. The chain has TRBV30 and TRBJ1-5; 8 bases align to TRBD1. The CDR3 covers 16 residues. V shed 2 bases, J shed 3 bases, and the junction held 9 bases outside the gene matches. From germline, CDR1 is GTSNPN and CDR2 SVGIG (reference sequence).